The 20 T cell receptor beta chains presented below share a single source sample, sequenced in a study of blood T cell repertoires in COVID-19. Measured with immunoSEQ multiplex PCR; TCRdb has only the in-frame clones, and not every one. The sample yields about 310,000 clones, nearly 90% seen once. Sequencing used PBMCs or T cells enriched from blood (not recorded which). Receptors originate from a woman in her 30s who had recovered from COVID-19.

A single count supports this clone. The J gene is TRBJ1-3, the V gene TRBV5-6; no clear D. The germline gives CDR1 SGHDT, CDR2 YYEEEE. The CDR3 runs 15 residues. V was trimmed by 0 bases and J by 0 bases, leaving 7 bases between them. CDR3 sequence: CASSLEPTSGNTIYF. The CDR3 DNA reads TGTGCCAGCAGCTTGGAGCCAACCTCTGGAAACACCATATATTTT. The variable domain in full, completed from reference TRBV5-6 and TRBJ1-3, reads DAGVTQSPTHLIKTRGQQVTLRCSPKSGHDTVSWYQQALGQGPQFIFQYYEEEERQRGNFPDRFSGHQFPNYSSELNVNALLLGDSALYLCASSLEPTSGNTIYFGEGSWLTVV.

This clone was picked up a small number of times. The DNA for the CDR3 is TGTGCCAGCACCCCCCCGAGGGGGCCCCTCCACTTT. Encoded protein: CASTPPRGPLHF. V usage is TRBV28 and J usage is TRBJ1-6; a weak D match, TRBD1 (6 bases). This CDR3 is 12 amino acids long. V lost 7 bases and J lost 13, with 14 bases in between. Per germline, CDR1 MDHEN and CDR2 SYDVKM.

As DNA, the CDR3 is TGTGCCAGTAGTATAGGCAGCGCTAACTATGGCTACACCTTC. Encoded protein: CASSIGSANYGYTF. The V gene is TRBV19, the J gene TRBJ1-2; D uncertain. This CDR3 is 14 amino acids long. V was cut by 1 base and J by 0 bases, with 6 bases left in between. The germline V gene has CDR1 LNHDA and CDR2 SQIVND (reference sequence). Together with reference TRBV19 and TRBJ1-2, the CDR3 gives the full variable domain: DGGITQSPKYLFRKEGQNVTLSCEQNLNHDAMYWYRQDPGQGLRLIYYSQIVNDFQKGDIAEGYSVSREKKESFPLTVTSAQKNPTAFYLCASSIGSANYGYTFGSGTRLTVV.

The chain combines TRBV27 with TRBJ1-2; the match to TRBD1 covers 7 bases. CDR1 and CDR2 (germline): MNHEY, SMNVEV (reference sequence). The V and J ends lost 5 bases and 4 bases, in that order; junction bases with no gene match: 10. The CDR3 extends over 15 amino acids. As DNA, the CDR3 is TGTGCCAGCAGTACCCACAGGGGTGCGGGCTATGGCTACACCTTC. This sequence encodes CASSTHRGAGYGYTF.

The V and J genes are TRBV18 and TRBJ1-2, with a possible D match to TRBD1 (6 bases). Trimming cost V 6 bases and J 3 bases, with 20 bases left between them. The CDR3 is 16 amino acids. Germline assignment: CDR1 KGHSH and CDR2 LQKENI. The CDR3 reads CASSLYAGTKDYGYTF. CDR3 nucleotides: TGTGCCAGCTCTTTATATGCCGGGACAAAGGACTATGGCTACACCTTC.

Here the CDR3 reads CASNARQNYGYTF. The CDR3 nucleotides read TGTGCCAGCAACGCTAGGCAGAACTATGGCTACACCTTC. The V and J genes are TRBV19 and TRBJ1-2; the D is unclear. Trimming took 9 bases from V and 2 from J, leaving 13 bases between them. CDR3 size: 13 residues. Germline V gene lookup returns CDR1 LNHDA and CDR2 SQIVND (reference sequence).

The V gene is TRBV19, the J gene TRBJ1-1, with 7 bases fitting TRBD1. The germline gives CDR1 LNHDA, CDR2 SQIVND (reference sequence). This CDR3 is 14 amino acids long. The V and J ends lost 6 bases and 3 bases, in that order; junction bases with no gene match: 7. DNA of the CDR3: TGTGCCAGTAGCCGGACTACAGGGGACACTGAAGCTTTCTTT. Its protein product is CASSRTTGDTEAFF.

In its sample, this clone was seen a few times. The chain joins TRBV5-6 to TRBJ2-7; D remains unclear. This CDR3 region has 13 residues. Between the trimmed V and J ends, which lost 2 bases and 5 bases, there was a span of 11 bases. CDR1 SGHDT and CDR2 YYEEEE come from the germline V gene. DNA of the CDR3: TGTGCCAGCAGCTTCCTCCTAAGCGACGAGCAGTACTTC. Translated: CASSFLLSDEQYF.

The V and J genes are TRBV7-3 and TRBJ1-1; D gene uncertain. V was shortened by 2 bases and J by 8 bases, with 12 bases between the two germline ends. Looked up from germline, CDR1 is SGHTA and CDR2 is FQGTGA. The CDR3 is 13 amino acids. CDR3 sequence: CASSLGEAGEAFF. CDR3 nucleotide sequence: TGTGCCAGCAGCTTAGGGGAGGCCGGAGAAGCTTTCTTT.

The count of this clone is one. The chain is built from TRBV6-6 and TRBJ2-4; D perhaps matches TRBD2 (6 bases). Per germline, CDR1 MNHNY and CDR2 SVGAGI (reference sequence). The CDR3 length is 14 residues. Trimming cost V 6 bases and J 6 bases, with 15 bases left between them. The CDR3 loop is CASRSGVPANIQYF. The CDR3 DNA is TGTGCCAGCAGGTCGGGAGTTCCGGCAAACATTCAGTACTTC.

This rearrangement joins TRBV7-2 to TRBJ2-7, with TRBD1 identical over 7 bases. CDR3 length: 16 amino acids. Looked up from germline, CDR1 is SGHTA and CDR2 is FQGNSA. With V trimmed by 6 bases and J by 0 bases, 11 bases remained unmatched. The CDR3 DNA sequence: TGTGCCAGCAGGTACTCGGACAGGTCGTTCTCCTACGAGCAGTACTTC. Translation: CASRYSDRSFSYEQYF.

The CDR3: CASSSASGRVSEQFF. The CDR3 DNA sequence: TGTGCCAGCAGTTCAGCTAGCGGGAGGGTCTCAGAGCAGTTCTTC. The chain combines TRBV27 with TRBJ2-1, with TRBD2 identical over 12 bases. This CDR3 contains 15 residues. Losses at the gene ends were 4 bases for V and 10 bases for J; bases not matched to a gene: 8. In germline, CDR1 is MNHEY, CDR2 SMNVEV (reference sequence).

A word on this clone: The sample carries other DNA sequences with the same CDR3. The V and J genes are TRBV18 and TRBJ1-2; 7 bases line up with TRBD1. The J segment lost 5 bases and the V segment lost 3 bases, leaving 3 bases of the junction unmatched. This CDR3 has 13 amino acids. Germline CDR1 and CDR2: KGHSH and LQKENI. CDR3 sequence (DNA): TGTGCCAGCTCACCCGGGACAGTATATGGCTACACCTTC. This encodes CASSPGTVYGYTF.

This clone was seen once. The chain has TRBV6-2 or TRBV6-3 and TRBJ2-7; 10 bases align to TRBD2. V shed 2 bases, J shed 6 bases, and the junction held 13 bases outside the gene matches. The CDR3 totals 17 residues. Germline-derived CDR1 and CDR2 are MNHEY and SVGEGT. The chain's CDR3 is CASSYPASGSRFSEQYF. CDR3 nucleotide sequence: TGTGCCAGCAGTTACCCGGCTAGCGGGAGTCGTTTTAGCGAGCAGTACTTC.

The chain combines TRBV12-3 or TRBV12-4 with TRBJ2-7; 11 bases map to TRBD1. CDR3 size: 12 residues. Trimming cost V 3 bases and J 8 bases; bases outside gene matches: 0. The CDR3 region is CASSLDRGQQYF. CDR3 DNA: TGTGCCAGCAGTTTGGACAGGGGGCAGCAGTACTTC.

The count of this clone is one. This chain connects TRBV7-9 to TRBJ1-1; 9 bases line up with TRBD1. The junction had 1 base not matched to a gene; V was cut back by 2 bases and J by 3 bases. The CDR3 sequence is 14 residues long. Germline CDR1 SEHNR, CDR2 FQNEAQ (reference sequence). CDR3 in amino acids: CASSLWTGDTEAFF. The CDR3, as DNA: TGTGCCAGCAGCTTATGGACAGGGGACACTGAAGCTTTCTTT.

J is TRBJ2-1 and V is TRBV3-1 (or the pseudogene TRBV3-2); TRBD2 matches 7 bases. Trimming at V came to 1 base and at J to 8 bases, leaving 5 bases not matched to a gene. CDR1 is LGHDT and CDR2 is YNNKEL in the germline V gene (reference sequence). The CDR3 is made up of 14 amino acids. The CDR3 protein is CASSQGGSTDEQFF. The CDR3 nucleotides are TGTGCCAGCAGCCAAGGCGGGAGTACGGATGAGCAGTTCTTC.

This clone was found once. The J gene is TRBJ2-1, the V gene TRBV7-3, with D tentatively TRBD2 (6 bases). The CDR3 sequence is 13 residues long. Per germline, CDR1 SGHTA and CDR2 FQGTGA. Trimming left V 5 bases short and J 10 bases short, with 15 bases between. The CDR3 nucleotides are TGTGCCAGCAGCCCCCCGGGACTTGGGGAGCAGTTCTTC. Protein sequence: CASSPPGLGEQFF.

This sequence joins TRBV11-2 and TRBJ2-7; D is undetermined. Trimming took 3 bases from V and 9 from J, leaving 15 bases between them. The CDR3 has 13 residues. Per germline, CDR1 SGHAT and CDR2 FQNNGV. The DNA of the CDR3 is TGTGCCAGCAGCTTCCGCCGGGTCGCCGTGCAGTACTTC. Residues: CASSFRRVAVQYF. Using reference TRBV11-2 and TRBJ2-7 for the parts outside the CDR3, the full variable domain is EAGVAQSPRYKIIEKRQSVAFWCNPISGHATLYWYQQILGQGPKLLIQFQNNGVVDDSQLPKDRFSAERLKGVDSTLKIQPAKLEDSAVYLCASSFRRVAVQYFGPGTRLTVT.

This rearrangement joins TRBV2 to TRBJ1-3; D is unclear. The CDR3 is made up of 12 amino acids. Germline assignment: CDR1 SNHLY and CDR2 FYNNEI. Trimming removed 6 bases from V and 0 bases from J, with 3 bases in between. CDR3 residues: CASRASGNTIYF. The CDR3 bases are TGTGCCAGCAGGGCCTCTGGAAACACCATATATTTT.